The sequence of this T cell receptor beta chain was determined in a study of regulatory and conventional T cells in RAG deficiency. Blood CD4+ CD25-high CD127-low regulatory T cells supplied the genomic DNA template. About this clone: Its antigen is not known.

Broader study findings: Shorter CDR3s in all patient subsets; >85% Treg-Tconv overlap in Omenn. Shannon entropy fell and Simpson indices rose in RAG-deficient patients.

After removal of 3 bases from V and 5 bases from J, the junction contained 9 bases not matched to a gene. CDR1 and CDR2 (germline): SGDLS, YYNGEE. This CDR3 region has 15 residues. TCRdb's copy holds only in-frame clones and misses some; the assay was immunoSEQ multiplex PCR. Of about 9,400 clones in the sample, roughly 90% were seen once. This same sample was also taken into another study, of regulatory T cells. Turning to that study: Amplification used 52 TRBV primers and 13 TRBJ primers. Skewed V and J usage and few unique V-J pairs marked patient repertoires, most in Tregs.

Sample: Tregs sorted from blood. The chain links TRBV9 to TRBJ2-3; 7 bases are shared with TRBD1. The clonotype comes from a human donor in good health. CDR3 residues: CASSAGTEIRDTQYF. The CDR3 region has the DNA TGTGCCAGCAGCGCGGGGACAGAGATAAGAGATACGCAGTATTTT.